This T cell receptor (beta chain) was observed in a study of blood T cell repertoires in COVID-19. Study overall: Whether acute or convalescent, the COVID-19 samples came from the United States, Italy and Spain.

Per the germline V gene, CDR1 is LGHDT and CDR2 is YNNKEL (reference sequence). The CDR3 extends over 12 amino acids. Trimming stripped 2 bases from V and 7 bases from J, with 8 bases between. Authors' data handling: Scientists estimated how many nucleated cells there were by amplifying reference gene primers. Some clones are missing from TCRdb's copy, which holds only in-frame ones; the method was immunoSEQ multiplex PCR. For V, J and clone size, that table is used; D and trimming come from the DNA. Of about 72,000 clones listed, approximately 90% were seen once; the top ten hold about 11%. Sequences were obtained from peripheral blood. The source is a man aged 65 to 85 with active or convalescent COVID-19. This rearrangement joins TRBV3-1 (or the pseudogene TRBV3-2) to TRBJ1-1; tentatively, D is TRBD1 (6 bases). The CDR3 spells CASSQTDSEAFF. CDR3 in DNA: TGTGCCAGCAGCCAAACGGACAGTGAAGCTTTCTTT.